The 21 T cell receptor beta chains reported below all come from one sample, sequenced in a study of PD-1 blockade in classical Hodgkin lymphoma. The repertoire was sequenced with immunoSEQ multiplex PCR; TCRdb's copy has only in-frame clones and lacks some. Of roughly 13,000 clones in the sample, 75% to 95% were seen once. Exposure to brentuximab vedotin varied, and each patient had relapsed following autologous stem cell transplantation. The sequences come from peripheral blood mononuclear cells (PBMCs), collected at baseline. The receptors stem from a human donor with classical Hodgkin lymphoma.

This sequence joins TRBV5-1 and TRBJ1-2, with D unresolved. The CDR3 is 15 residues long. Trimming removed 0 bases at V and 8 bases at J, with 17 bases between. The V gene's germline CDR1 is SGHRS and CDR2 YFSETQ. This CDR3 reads CASSLEVTSFLGYTF. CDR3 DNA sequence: TGCGCCAGCAGCTTGGAGGTGACATCCTTTCTGGGCTACACCTTC.

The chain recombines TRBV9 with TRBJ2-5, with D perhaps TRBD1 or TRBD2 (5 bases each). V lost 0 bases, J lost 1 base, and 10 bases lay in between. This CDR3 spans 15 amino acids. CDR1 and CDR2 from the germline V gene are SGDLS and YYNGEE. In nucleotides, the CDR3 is TGTGCCAGCAGCGTAGACCCAGGGAGCCAAGAGACCCAGTACTTC. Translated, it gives CASSVDPGSQETQYF.

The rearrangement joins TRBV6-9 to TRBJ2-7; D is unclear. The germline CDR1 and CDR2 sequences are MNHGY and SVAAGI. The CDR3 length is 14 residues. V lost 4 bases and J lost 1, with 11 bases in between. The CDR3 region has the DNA TGTGCCAGCAGTTTTGCCCTAGGTTCCTACGAGCAGTACTTC. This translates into CASSFALGSYEQYF.

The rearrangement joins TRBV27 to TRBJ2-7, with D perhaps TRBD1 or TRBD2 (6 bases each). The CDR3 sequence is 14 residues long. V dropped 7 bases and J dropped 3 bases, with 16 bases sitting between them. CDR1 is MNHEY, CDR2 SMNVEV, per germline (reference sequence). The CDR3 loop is CASKPSGGLYEQYF. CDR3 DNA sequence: TGTGCCAGCAAACCATCCGGGGGCCTCTACGAGCAGTACTTC.

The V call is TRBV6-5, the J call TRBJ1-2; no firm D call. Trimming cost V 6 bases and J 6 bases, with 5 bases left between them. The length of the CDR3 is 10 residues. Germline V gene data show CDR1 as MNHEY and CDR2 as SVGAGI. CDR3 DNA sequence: TGTGCCAGCAGGAAAGATGGCTACACCTTC. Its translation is CASRKDGYTF.

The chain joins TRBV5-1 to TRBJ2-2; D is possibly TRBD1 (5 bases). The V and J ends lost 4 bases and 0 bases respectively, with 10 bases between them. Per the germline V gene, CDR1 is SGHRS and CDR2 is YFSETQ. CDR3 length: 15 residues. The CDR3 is CASSLDRTNTGELFF. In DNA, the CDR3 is TGCGCCAGCAGCCTTGACAGAACGAACACCGGGGAGCTGTTTTTT.

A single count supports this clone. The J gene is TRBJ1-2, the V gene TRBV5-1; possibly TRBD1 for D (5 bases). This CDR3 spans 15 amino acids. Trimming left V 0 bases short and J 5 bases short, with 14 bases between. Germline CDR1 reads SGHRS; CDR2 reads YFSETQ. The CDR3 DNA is TGCGCCAGCAGCTTGGACGCCCAGGGCCTTTATGGCTACACCTTC. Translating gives CASSLDAQGLYGYTF.

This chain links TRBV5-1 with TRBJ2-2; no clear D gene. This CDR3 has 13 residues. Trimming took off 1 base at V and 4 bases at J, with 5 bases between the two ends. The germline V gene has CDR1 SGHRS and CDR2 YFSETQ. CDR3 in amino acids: CASSLYVTGELFF. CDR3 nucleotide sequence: TGCGCCAGCAGCTTGTACGTCACCGGGGAGCTGTTTTTT. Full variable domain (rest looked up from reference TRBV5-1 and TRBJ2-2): KAGVTQTPRYLIKTRGQQVTLSCSPISGHRSVSWYQQTPGQGLQFLFEYFSETQRNKGNFPGRFSGRQFSNSRSEMNVSTLELGDSALYLCASSLYVTGELFFGEGSRLTVL.

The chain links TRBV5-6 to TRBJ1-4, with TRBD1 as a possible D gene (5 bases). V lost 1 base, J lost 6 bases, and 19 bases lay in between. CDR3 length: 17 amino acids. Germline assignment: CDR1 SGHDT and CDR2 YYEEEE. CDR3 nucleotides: TGTGCCAGCAGCTTGAATAGTGGGGCGCGTCCGGATGAAAAACTGTTTTTT. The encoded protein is CASSLNSGARPDEKLFF.

The CDR3: CSVGRGPIETQYF. Here the CDR3 DNA reads TGCAGCGTTGGTAGGGGACCGATTGAGACCCAGTACTTC. The chain combines TRBV29-1 with TRBJ2-5; D is possibly TRBD1 or TRBD2 (5 bases each). This CDR3 comprises 13 residues. CDR1 and CDR2 (germline): SQVTM, ANQGSEA. V lost 4 bases and J lost 5, with 14 bases in between.

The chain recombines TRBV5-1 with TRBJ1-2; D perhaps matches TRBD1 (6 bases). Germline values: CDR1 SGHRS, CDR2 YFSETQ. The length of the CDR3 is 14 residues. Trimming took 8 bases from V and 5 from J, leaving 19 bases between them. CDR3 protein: CASHDGGPRYGYTF. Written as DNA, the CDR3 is TGCGCCAGTCACGACGGGGGGCCTCGGTATGGCTACACCTTC.

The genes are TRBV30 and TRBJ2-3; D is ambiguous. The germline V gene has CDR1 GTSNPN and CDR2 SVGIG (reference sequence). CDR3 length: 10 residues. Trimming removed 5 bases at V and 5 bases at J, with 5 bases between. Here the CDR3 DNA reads TGTGCCTGGCATAAAGATACGCAGTATTTT. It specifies CAWHKDTQYF.

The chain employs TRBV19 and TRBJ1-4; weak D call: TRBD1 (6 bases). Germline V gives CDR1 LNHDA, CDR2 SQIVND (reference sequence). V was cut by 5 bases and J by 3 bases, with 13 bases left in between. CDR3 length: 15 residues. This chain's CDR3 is CASSPAGQPNEKLFF. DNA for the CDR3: TGTGCCAGTAGTCCCGCCGGACAGCCTAATGAAAAACTGTTTTTT.

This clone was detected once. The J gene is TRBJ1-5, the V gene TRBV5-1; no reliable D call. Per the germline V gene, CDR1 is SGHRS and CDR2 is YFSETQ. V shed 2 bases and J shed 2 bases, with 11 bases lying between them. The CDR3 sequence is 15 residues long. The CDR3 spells CASSFSGGGNQPQHF. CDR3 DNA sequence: TGCGCCAGCAGCTTCTCTGGAGGTGGCAATCAGCCCCAGCATTTT.

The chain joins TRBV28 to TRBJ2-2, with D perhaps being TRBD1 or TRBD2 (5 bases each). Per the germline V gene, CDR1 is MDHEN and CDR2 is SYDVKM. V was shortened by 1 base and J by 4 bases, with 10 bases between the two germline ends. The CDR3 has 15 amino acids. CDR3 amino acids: CASSLLGVGTGELFF. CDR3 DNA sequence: TGTGCCAGCAGTTTATTGGGGGTGGGCACCGGGGAGCTGTTTTTT.

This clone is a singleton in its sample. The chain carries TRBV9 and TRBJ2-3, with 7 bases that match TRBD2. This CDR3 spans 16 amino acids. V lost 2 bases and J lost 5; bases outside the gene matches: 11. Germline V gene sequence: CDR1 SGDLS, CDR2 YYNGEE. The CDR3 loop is CASSVQTGLTGDTQYF. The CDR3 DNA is TGTGCCAGCAGCGTCCAAACGGGACTAACAGGAGATACGCAGTATTTT.

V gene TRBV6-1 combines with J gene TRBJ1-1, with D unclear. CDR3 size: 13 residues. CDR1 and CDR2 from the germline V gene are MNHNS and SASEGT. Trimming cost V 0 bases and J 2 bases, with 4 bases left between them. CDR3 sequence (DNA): TGTGCCAGCAGTGAAGCAGCAAACACTGAAGCTTTCTTT. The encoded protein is CASSEAANTEAFF.

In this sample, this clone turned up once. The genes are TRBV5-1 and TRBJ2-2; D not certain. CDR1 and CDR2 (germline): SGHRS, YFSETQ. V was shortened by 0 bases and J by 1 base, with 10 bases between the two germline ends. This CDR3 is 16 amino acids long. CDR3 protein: CASSLEPPGNTGELFF. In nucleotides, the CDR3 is TGCGCCAGCAGCTTGGAGCCACCTGGGAACACCGGGGAGCTGTTTTTT.

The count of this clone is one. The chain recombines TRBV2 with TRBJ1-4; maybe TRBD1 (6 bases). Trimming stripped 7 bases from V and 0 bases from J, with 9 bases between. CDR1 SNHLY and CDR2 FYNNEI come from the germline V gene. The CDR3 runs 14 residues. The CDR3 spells CASTGVSTNEKLFF. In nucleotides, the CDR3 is TGTGCCAGCACAGGGGTTTCAACTAATGAAAAACTGTTTTTT.

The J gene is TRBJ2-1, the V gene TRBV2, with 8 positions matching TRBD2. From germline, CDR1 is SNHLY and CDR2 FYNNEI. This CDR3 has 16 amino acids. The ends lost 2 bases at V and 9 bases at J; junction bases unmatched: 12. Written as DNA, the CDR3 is TGTGCCAGCAGTGAATGGGTAACGGGGGGGCTCGGTGAGCAGTTCTTC. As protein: CASSEWVTGGLGEQFF.

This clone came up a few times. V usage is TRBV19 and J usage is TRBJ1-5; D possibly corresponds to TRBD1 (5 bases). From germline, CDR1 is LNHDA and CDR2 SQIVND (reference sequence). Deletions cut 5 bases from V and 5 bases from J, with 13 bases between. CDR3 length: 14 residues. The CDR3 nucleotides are TGTGCCAGTAGTCCCGGCGGGGCGCATCAGCCCCAGCATTTT. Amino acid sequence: CASSPGGAHQPQHF.